This is a list of T cell receptor beta chains from one sample in a study of Graves' ophthalmopathy and Graves' hyperthyroidism. TCRdb re-called the multiplex PCR reads with MiXCR, one entry per CDR3 protein. Found here are about 500,000 distinct CDR3 sequences, less than 40% of them singletons; the top ten hold roughly 4.5%. Sample: peripheral blood or thyroid tissue (not recorded which). The receptors shown here come from an adult man with Graves' hyperthyroidism. Each CDR3 is given without its conserved first and last residue. D genes are given only for firm matches. The listing skips clone size in some rows; elsewhere it reads once, few, many or a size class.

j_call clone_size cdr3_length v_call d_call cdr3_aa
TRBJ2-7 many 11 TRBV19 - ASSPRGIYEQY
TRBJ2-7 - 13 TRBV28 TRBD1 ASSLDRETTYEQY
TRBJ2-5 many 14 TRBV6-5 - ASSPPSTRRGETQY
TRBJ1-5 - 10 TRBV28 - AVRVSNQPQH
TRBJ2-2 many 12 TRBV20-1 TRBD2 SATSGGGTGELF
TRBJ1-2 many 11 TRBV6-5 - ASSRGVNYGYT
TRBJ2-7 - 13 TRBV19 - ASSAPLAGRYEQY
TRBJ1-1 many 12 TRBV12-3/TRBV12-4 TRBD1 ASSWGTENTEAF
TRBJ1-5 many 12 TRBV28 - ASSFGGREQPQH
TRBJ2-7 many 9 TRBV20-1 - SATETYEQY
TRBJ2-1 - 13 TRBV7-6 TRBD2 ASSSSSGSTDTQF
TRBJ1-4 many 12 TRBV29-1 - SVDSGATNEKLF
TRBJ2-3 few 14 TRBV7-3 TRBD2 ASSLGLAGFTDTQY
TRBJ1-2 once 13 TRBV12-3/TRBV12-4 TRBD1 ASSDRGQGYYGYT
TRBJ2-5 few 14 TRBV24-1 - ATSDSRTGTQETQY
TRBJ1-3 - 13 TRBV12-3/TRBV12-4 - ASTPLVAGGNTIY
- few 12 TRBV7-6 - ASSLASGGHEQF
TRBJ2-5 - 15 TRBV6-6 TRBD2 ASSNRLAGGNEETQY
TRBJ2-2 many 11 TRBV7-7 - ASSLPETGELF
TRBJ1-5 - 9 TRBV29-1 - SASNNQPQH
TRBJ1-1 - 13 TRBV25-1 - TSSEGPTVNTEAF
TRBJ1-4 many 11 TRBV29-1 - SVGQVSNEKLF
TRBJ1-2 few 14 TRBV7-9 - ASSSSGVGVNYGYT
TRBJ1-1 - 16 TRBV5-5 TRBD1 ASSPLFEDRGRDTEAF
TRBJ1-3 - 15 TRBV19 - ASSIYGWKTSGNTIY
TRBJ1-1 many 12 TRBV9 - ASSVATRNTEAF
TRBJ2-7 - 18 TRBV25-1 - ASSRQLVAPTLSSRYEQY
TRBJ2-5 - 11 TRBV20-1 TRBD2 SATLGGGETQY
TRBJ1-1 - 13 TRBV7-9 - ASTSTSGSQPLAF
TRBJ2-2 many 16 TRBV7-3 - ASSSQGGGYANTGELF
- - 13 TRBV5-6 TRBD2 ASSLTGGGSDEQF
TRBJ1-4 many 12 TRBV7-9 - ASTTTGLGEKLF
TRBJ2-7 many 11 TRBV2 TRBD1 ASKQGAANEQY
TRBJ1-6 - 13 TRBV20-1 TRBD1 SARDPTGKRSPLH
TRBJ1-4 - 16 TRBV25-1 TRBD1 AGSDLSASGQGREKLF
TRBJ2-6 - 13 TRBV30 TRBD1 AWSPGGAGANVLT
TRBJ1-4 - 11 TRBV30 - AWSQVGGKKLF
TRBJ1-5 - 14 TRBV7-9 - ASSLDGRYSNQPQH
TRBJ2-7 - 16 TRBV7-3 - ASSISRGRGTTYYEQY
TRBJ1-1 - 8 TRBV7-2 - ASSLKTAF
TRBJ2-5 - 10 TRBV7-9 - ASSVEWETQY
TRBJ2-7 many 12 TRBV25-1 - ASSESSPSNEQY
TRBJ2-5 few 11 TRBV30 - AWSVGQRETQY
TRBJ2-5 many 16 TRBV20-1 - SARASGGMGSLRETQY
TRBJ2-1 - 8 TRBV20-1 - SARWGEQF
TRBJ2-5 many 11 TRBV12-3/TRBV12-4 - ASTLDSQETQY
TRBJ2-7 many 14 TRBV10-3 TRBD1 AISDPQGALFYEQY
TRBJ2-2 - 15 TRBV4-2 - ASSHVRSAGNTGELF
TRBJ2-3 - 13 TRBV19 TRBD1 ASRKWETGEDTQY
TRBJ1-5 many 11 TRBV5-1 - ASSFGTDQPQH
TRBJ2-7 many 11 TRBV15 - ATRGHRSYEQY
TRBJ2-3 - 13 TRBV25-1 - ASSAGGGLADTQY
TRBJ2-3 - 14 TRBV20-1 TRBD2 SARRGRALWTDTQY
TRBJ2-7 - 9 TRBV10-3 TRBD1 AIRPDRGQY